The 25 T cell receptor beta chains below all came from one sample that was sequenced in a study of blood T cell repertoires in COVID-19. Here immunoSEQ multiplex PCR was the method, and the copy in TCRdb shows in-frame clones only, minus some. The sample records hundreds of thousands of clones, around 90% being singletons. Sequencing was performed on peripheral blood. These receptors were taken from a man aged 18 to 29 with active or convalescent COVID-19.

The genes are TRBV6-6 and TRBJ2-7, with TRBD2 identical over 7 bases. This CDR3 contains 15 residues. Germline V CDR1 and CDR2: MNHNY, SVGAGI (reference sequence). Unmatched junction bases numbered 7, after V lost 2 bases and J lost 3 bases. In nucleotides, the CDR3 is TGTGCCAGCAGTTACGGTGATAGCGGGTACTACGAGCAGTACTTC. This gives the protein CASSYGDSGYYEQYF.

This rearrangement joins TRBV5-4 to TRBJ1-1, with D perhaps TRBD1 (6 bases). Trimming left V 3 bases short and J 7 bases short, with 13 bases between. CDR1 SGHNT and CDR2 YYREEE come from the germline V gene (reference sequence). The CDR3 sequence is 13 residues long. CDR3 region: CASSSPGGLEAFF. As DNA, the CDR3 is TGTGCCAGCAGCTCCCCCGGGGGGCTTGAAGCTTTCTTT.

The rearrangement uses TRBV13 and TRBJ1-1; D perhaps matches TRBD1 (5 bases). Germline CDR1 PRHDT, CDR2 FYEKMQ (reference sequence). The CDR3 is 13 residues long. V was trimmed by 5 bases and J by 3 bases, leaving 10 bases between them. The CDR3 nucleotides are TGTGCCAGCAGCCCCCAACAGGACACTGAAGCTTTCTTT. Translated, it gives CASSPQQDTEAFF.

The chain has TRBV5-5 and TRBJ1-2, with 10 bases identical to TRBD1. Looked up from germline, CDR1 is SGHKS and CDR2 is YYEKEE (reference sequence). This CDR3 is built from 11 residues. With V trimmed by 4 bases and J by 12 bases, 3 bases remained unmatched. CDR3 nucleotides: TGTGCCAGCAGCGGGGGGACAGGGGACACCTTC. Protein: CASSGGTGDTF.

The chain links TRBV5-1 to TRBJ1-1; the D gene is possibly TRBD1 (6 bases). CDR1 and CDR2 (germline): SGHRS, YFSETQ. This CDR3 has 15 residues. The V end was cut by 1 base, the J end by 1 base, with 11 bases between. CDR3 sequence (DNA): TGCGCCAGCAGCTTGTCGGGGGGCAGGAACACTGAAGCTTTCTTT. It yields the protein CASSLSGGRNTEAFF. The entire variable domain, with the rest obtained from reference TRBV5-1 and TRBJ1-1, is as follows: KAGVTQTPRYLIKTRGQQVTLSCSPISGHRSVSWYQQTPGQGLQFLFEYFSETQRNKGNFPGRFSGRQFSNSRSEMNVSTLELGDSALYLCASSLSGGRNTEAFFGQGTRLTVV.

The rearrangement joins TRBV7-2 to TRBJ2-7; D gene uncertain. Germline lookup yields CDR1 SGHTA and CDR2 FQGNSA. V shed 3 bases and J shed 6 bases, with 9 bases lying between them. The CDR3 loop spans 12 amino acids. The CDR3 protein is CASSFFGSEQYF. The CDR3 DNA follows: TGTGCCAGCAGCTTCTTCGGGTCCGAGCAGTACTTC.

V gene TRBV7-2 combines with J gene TRBJ2-7; D possibly corresponds to TRBD2 (5 bases). V was trimmed by 2 bases and J by 5 bases, leaving 13 bases between them. CDR1 and CDR2 from the germline V gene are SGHTA and FQGNSA. CDR3 length: 14 residues. The CDR3, as DNA: TGTGCCAGCAGCTTACCCCACCGGGGTGACGAGCAGTACTTC. Amino acids: CASSLPHRGDEQYF.

The gene calls are TRBV10-3 and TRBJ2-3, with D possibly matching TRBD2 (5 bases). Trimming left V 3 bases short and J 0 bases short, with 13 bases between. The CDR3 loop spans 16 amino acids. Per germline, CDR1 ENHRY and CDR2 SYGVKD. Here the CDR3 reads CAISDLTADSTDTQYF. The CDR3 region has the DNA TGTGCCATCAGTGACCTCACAGCGGATAGCACAGATACGCAGTATTTT.

This clone was counted a single time. Other nucleotide sequences from this sample produce the same CDR3. The rearrangement joins TRBV2 to TRBJ2-7, with 7 bases lining up with TRBD1. Germline V gene sequence: CDR1 SNHLY, CDR2 FYNNEI. The CDR3 runs to 12 residues. V lost 6 bases, J lost 2 bases, and 1 base stayed unmatched. In DNA form, the CDR3 reads TGTGCCAGCAGGGGGACAGCCTACGAGCAGTACTTC. Its translation: CASRGTAYEQYF.

This chain joins TRBV27 and TRBJ2-3; 7 nucleotides agree with TRBD2. The V and J ends lost 4 bases and 14 bases, in that order; junction bases with no gene match: 18. This CDR3 has 15 amino acids. In germline, CDR1 is MNHEY, CDR2 SMNVEV (reference sequence). The CDR3 loop is CASSSTKAGLHSWYF. For the CDR3, the DNA is TGTGCCAGCAGTTCAACTAAAGCGGGATTACATTCTTGGTATTTT.

The V gene is TRBV15, the J gene TRBJ2-1; TRBD1 might be the D (6 bases). With 6 bases removed from V and 4 bases from J, the gap between germline ends came to 19 bases. The germline V gene has CDR1 LNHNV and CDR2 YYDKDF (reference sequence). The CDR3 loop spans 16 amino acids. CDR3: CATSPKQITGYNEQFF. CDR3 nucleotide sequence: TGTGCCACCAGTCCAAAACAGATCACAGGGTACAATGAGCAGTTCTTC. Using reference TRBV15 and TRBJ2-1 for the parts outside the CDR3, the full variable domain is DAMVIQNPRYQVTQFGKPVTLSCSQTLNHNVMYWYQQKSSQAPKLLFHYYDKDFNNEADTPDNFQSRRPNTSFCFLDIRSPGLGDTAMYLCATSPKQITGYNEQFFGPGTRLTVL.

V and J are TRBV13 and TRBJ2-7, with a tentative D call TRBD1 (6 bases). Germline CDR1 reads PRHDT; CDR2 reads FYEKMQ (reference sequence). The CDR3 loop spans 16 amino acids. V dropped 6 bases and J dropped 3 bases, with 21 bases sitting between them. The DNA for the CDR3 is TGTGCCAGCAGTTTCGGATCCGCAGGGGTGTACTACGAGCAGTACTTC. Residues: CASSFGSAGVYYEQYF.

The rearrangement links TRBV19 to TRBJ2-7; 12 nucleotides agree with TRBD2. CDR1 and CDR2 from the germline V gene are LNHDA and SQIVND (reference sequence). The J segment lost 7 bases and the V segment lost 7 bases, leaving 8 bases of the junction unmatched. This CDR3 contains 14 residues. The CDR3 bases are TGTGCCAGTACCCATGGGGGACTAGCGGGTGAGCAGTACTTC. Encoded protein: CASTHGGLAGEQYF.

The chain joins TRBV9 to TRBJ2-1; 10 bases match TRBD2. There are 16 residues in the CDR3. CDR1 and CDR2 from the germline V gene are SGDLS and YYNGEE. Trimming cost V 3 bases and J 3 bases; bases outside gene matches: 6. CDR3 bases: TGTGCCAGCAGCGAGGGACTAGCGTTTAACTACAATGAGCAGTTCTTC. Protein product: CASSEGLAFNYNEQFF. Using reference TRBV9 and TRBJ2-1 for the parts outside the CDR3, the full variable domain is DSGVTQTPKHLITATGQRVTLRCSPRSGDLSVYWYQQSLDQGLQFLIQYYNGEERAKGNILERFSAQQFPDLHSELNLSSLELGDSALYFCASSEGLAFNYNEQFFGPGTRLTVL.

The count of this clone is one. The chain has TRBV6-2 or TRBV6-3 and TRBJ2-3, with TRBD1 identical over 8 bases. The CDR3 covers 17 residues. After removal of 5 bases from V and 3 bases from J, the junction contained 13 bases not matched to a gene. Germline V lookup: CDR1 MNHEY, CDR2 SVGEGT. The CDR3 bases are TGTGCCAGCAGTCCCTCGCGGACAGGGTTTGGGACAGATACGCAGTATTTT. As protein: CASSPSRTGFGTDTQYF.

The rearrangement links TRBV6-5 to TRBJ2-5; D gene uncertain. The ends were cut back, 5 bases at V and 7 bases at J, with 11 bases in the middle. The CDR3 extends over 12 amino acids. The germline V gene encodes CDR1 MNHEY and CDR2 SVGAGI. CDR3 nucleotides: TGTGCCAGCAGTCCTCCGGCAGGGACCCAGTACTTC. As protein: CASSPPAGTQYF.

CDR3 loop: CASRPQGPGAGANVLTF. CDR3 bases: TGTGCCAGCCGCCCCCAAGGGCCGGGGGCTGGGGCCAACGTCCTGACTTTC. V usage is TRBV25-1 and J usage is TRBJ2-6; the D gene is possibly TRBD2 (6 bases). The V end was cut by 8 bases, the J end by 2 bases, with 19 bases between. This CDR3 has 17 amino acids. The germline gives CDR1 MGHDK, CDR2 SYGVNS.

The CDR3 protein is CASSLGVLAGWYNEQFF. The CDR3, as DNA: TGTGCCAGCAGCTTAGGTGTATTAGCGGGATGGTACAATGAGCAGTTCTTC. The chain carries TRBV11-2 and TRBJ2-1; 8 bases match TRBD2. The CDR3 is 17 amino acids. Looked up from germline, CDR1 is SGHAT and CDR2 is FQNNGV. With 1 base clipped from V and 4 bases from J, the junction kept 9 bases outside the gene matches.

The V gene is TRBV5-4, the J gene TRBJ2-5, with TRBD2 matching over 9 bases. This CDR3 contains 16 residues. Germline trimming cut 1 base from V and 5 bases from J; bases unmatched to any gene: 9. Germline CDR1 and CDR2: SGHNT and YYREEE (reference sequence). CDR3 coding DNA: TGTGCCAGCAGCTTGCTGGCTAGCGGGATAGGCGAGACCCAGTACTTC. Translating it yields CASSLLASGIGETQYF.

The rearrangement uses TRBV6-5 and TRBJ2-1, with 13 bases identical to TRBD2. V lost 0 bases and J lost 8; bases outside the gene matches: 4. The V gene's germline CDR1 is MNHEY and CDR2 SVGAGI. The CDR3 extends over 16 amino acids. CDR3 loop: CASSYSRTSGSYEQFF. CDR3 sequence (DNA): TGTGCCAGCAGTTACTCGCGGACTAGCGGGAGTTATGAGCAGTTCTTC.

The chain uses TRBV30 and TRBJ1-2, with D possibly being TRBD1 (5 bases). V gave up 3 bases and J gave up 6 bases, with 11 bases separating them. Germline CDR1 is GTSNPN and CDR2 is SVGIG (reference sequence). The CDR3 has 12 residues. The CDR3, as DNA: TGTGCCTGGAGAGGGCAGGGAAATGGCTACACCTTC. Encoded protein: CAWRGQGNGYTF.

The gene calls are TRBV11-2 and TRBJ2-7; no reliable D call. Trimming removed 5 bases from V and 7 bases from J, with 12 bases in between. Germline CDR1 is SGHAT and CDR2 is FQNNGV. The CDR3 is 12 amino acids. CDR3 DNA: TGTGCCAGCAGCCTTTACTTCGGGGAGCAGTACTTC. Its translation: CASSLYFGEQYF.

The gene calls are TRBV29-1 and TRBJ2-1; 9 bases are shared with TRBD2. With 4 bases clipped from V and 0 bases from J, the junction kept 7 bases outside the gene matches. In germline, CDR1 is SQVTM, CDR2 ANQGSEA. The CDR3 totals 16 residues. The CDR3 DNA reads TGCAGCGTTGTAGGGCTAGCGGGAAGCTCCTACAATGAGCAGTTCTTC. Translated: CSVVGLAGSSYNEQFF.

V usage is TRBV7-3 and J usage is TRBJ2-3; the D gene is possibly TRBD1 (5 bases). The CDR3 loop spans 13 amino acids. Trimming shortened V by 5 bases and J by 5 bases, and 11 bases separated the two germline ends. Germline CDR1 reads SGHTA; CDR2 reads FQGTGA. CDR3 DNA sequence: TGTGCCAGCAGCCCATATCAGGGAGATACGCAGTATTTT. Translation gives CASSPYQGDTQYF.

The V and J genes are TRBV9 and TRBJ2-2, with 9 nucleotides matching TRBD1. This CDR3 is built from 16 residues. With 3 bases clipped from V and 4 bases from J, the junction kept 7 bases outside the gene matches. Germline CDR1 and CDR2: SGDLS and YYNGEE. This CDR3 is CASSGIRDRATGELFF. The CDR3 nucleotides are TGTGCCAGCAGCGGCATCCGGGACAGGGCCACCGGGGAGCTGTTTTTT.